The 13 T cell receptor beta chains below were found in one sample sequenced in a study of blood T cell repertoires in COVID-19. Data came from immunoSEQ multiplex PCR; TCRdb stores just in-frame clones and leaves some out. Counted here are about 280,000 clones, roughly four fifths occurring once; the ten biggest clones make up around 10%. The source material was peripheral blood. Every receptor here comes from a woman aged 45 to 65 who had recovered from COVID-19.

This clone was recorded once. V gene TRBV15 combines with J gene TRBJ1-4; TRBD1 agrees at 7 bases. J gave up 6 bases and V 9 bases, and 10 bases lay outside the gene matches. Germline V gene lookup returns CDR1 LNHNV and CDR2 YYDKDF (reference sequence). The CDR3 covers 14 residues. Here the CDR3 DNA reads TGTGCCACGCGAAAGGGGGCAGGGGATGAAAAACTGTTTTTT. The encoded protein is CATRKGAGDEKLFF.

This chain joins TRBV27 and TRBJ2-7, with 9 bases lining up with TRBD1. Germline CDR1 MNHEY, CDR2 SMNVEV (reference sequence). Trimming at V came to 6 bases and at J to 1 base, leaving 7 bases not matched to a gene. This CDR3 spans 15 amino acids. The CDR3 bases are TGTGCCAGCAGACTCGGACAGGGGAGATCCTACGAGCAGTACTTC. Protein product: CASRLGQGRSYEQYF.

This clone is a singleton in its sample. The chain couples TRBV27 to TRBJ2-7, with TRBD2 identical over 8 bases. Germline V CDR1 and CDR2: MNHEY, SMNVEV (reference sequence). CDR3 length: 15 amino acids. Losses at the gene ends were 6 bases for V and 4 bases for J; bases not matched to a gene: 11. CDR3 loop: CASRSRAGVGYEQYF. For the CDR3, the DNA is TGTGCCAGCAGAAGCCGAGCGGGAGTGGGGTACGAGCAGTACTTC.

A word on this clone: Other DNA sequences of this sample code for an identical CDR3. The CDR3 region has the DNA TGTGCCAGCAGCGTAGTTCTAGCGGGGGGGACAGATACGCAGTATTTT. Its protein product is CASSVVLAGGTDTQYF. This chain links TRBV9 with TRBJ2-3; 12 nucleotides match TRBD2. CDR3 length equals 16 residues. V was clipped by 0 bases and J by 3 bases; unmatched bases: 2. Germline V CDR1 and CDR2: SGDLS, YYNGEE. Full variable domain (rest looked up from reference TRBV9 and TRBJ2-3): DSGVTQTPKHLITATGQRVTLRCSPRSGDLSVYWYQQSLDQGLQFLIQYYNGEERAKGNILERFSAQQFPDLHSELNLSSLELGDSALYFCASSVVLAGGTDTQYFGPGTRLTVL.

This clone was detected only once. The CDR3, as DNA: TGTGCCTGGAGTATAAGCGGGGGGAATGAGCAGTTCTTC. It yields the protein CAWSISGGNEQFF. This chain joins TRBV30 and TRBJ2-1; 9 nucleotides align to TRBD2. Germline V gene sequence: CDR1 GTSNPN, CDR2 SVGIG (reference sequence). The CDR3 is 13 amino acids. The V and J ends lost 2 bases and 7 bases, in that order; junction bases with no gene match: 3.

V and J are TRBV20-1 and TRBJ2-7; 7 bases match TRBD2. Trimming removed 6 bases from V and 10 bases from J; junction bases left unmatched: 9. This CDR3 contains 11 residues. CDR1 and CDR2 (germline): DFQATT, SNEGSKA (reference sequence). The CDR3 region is CSADRGDFQYF. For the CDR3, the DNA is TGCAGTGCCGATCGGGGGGACTTCCAGTACTTC.

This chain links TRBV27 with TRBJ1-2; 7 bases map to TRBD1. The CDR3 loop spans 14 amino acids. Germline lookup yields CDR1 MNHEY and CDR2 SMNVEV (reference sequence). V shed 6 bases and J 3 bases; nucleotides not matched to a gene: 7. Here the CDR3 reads CASSEGAQDYGYTF. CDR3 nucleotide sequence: TGTGCCAGCAGCGAGGGGGCGCAGGACTATGGCTACACCTTC.

The CDR3 coding sequence is TGCGCCAGCAGCTTGATTGGAGGGAACTACGAGCAGTACTTC. This encodes CASSLIGGNYEQYF. The rearrangement uses TRBV5-1 and TRBJ2-7; D perhaps matches TRBD2 (6 bases). CDR1 is SGHRS, CDR2 YFSETQ, per germline. Trimming removed 1 base from V and 3 bases from J, with 11 bases in between. The length of the CDR3 is 14 residues.

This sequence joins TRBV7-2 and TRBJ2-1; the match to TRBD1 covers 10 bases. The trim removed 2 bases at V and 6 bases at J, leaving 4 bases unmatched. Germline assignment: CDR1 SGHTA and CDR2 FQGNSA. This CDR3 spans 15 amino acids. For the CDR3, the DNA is TGTGCCAGCAGCTTACTAGGGACAGGGGTCAATGAGCAGTTCTTC. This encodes CASSLLGTGVNEQFF.

CDR3 residues: CASSPPRRGRSNEQFF. The CDR3 bases are TGTGCCAGCTCACCACCGCGCCGCGGGAGATCCAATGAGCAGTTCTTC. This rearrangement joins TRBV18 to TRBJ2-1; 7 bases align to TRBD2. J lost 6 bases, V lost 0 bases, and 8 bases had no gene match. In germline, CDR1 is KGHSH, CDR2 LQKENI. CDR3 length: 16 amino acids.

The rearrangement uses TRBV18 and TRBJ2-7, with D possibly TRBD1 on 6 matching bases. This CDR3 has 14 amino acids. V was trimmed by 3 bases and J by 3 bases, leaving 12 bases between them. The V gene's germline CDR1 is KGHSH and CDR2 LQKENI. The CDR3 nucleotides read TGTGCCAGCTCACCCTCCGGACAGAACTACGAGCAGTACTTC. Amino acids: CASSPSGQNYEQYF. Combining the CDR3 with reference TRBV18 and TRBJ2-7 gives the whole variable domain NAGVMQNPRHLVRRRGQEARLRCSPMKGHSHVYWYRQLPEEGLKFMVYLQKENIIDESGMPKERFSAEFPKEGPSILRIQQVVRGDSAAYFCASSPSGQNYEQYFGPGTRLTVT.

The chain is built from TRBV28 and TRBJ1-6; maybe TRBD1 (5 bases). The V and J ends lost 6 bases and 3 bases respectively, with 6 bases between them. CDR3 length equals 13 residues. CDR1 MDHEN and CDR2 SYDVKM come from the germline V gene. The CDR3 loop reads CASRGHYNSPLHF. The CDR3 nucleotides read TGTGCCAGCAGAGGACACTATAATTCACCCCTCCACTTT.

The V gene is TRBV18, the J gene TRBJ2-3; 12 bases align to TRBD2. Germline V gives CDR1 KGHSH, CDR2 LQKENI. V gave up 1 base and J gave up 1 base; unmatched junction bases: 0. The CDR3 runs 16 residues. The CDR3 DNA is TGTGCCAGCTCACCACGGACTAGCGGGGGCACAGATACGCAGTATTTT. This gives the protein CASSPRTSGGTDTQYF.